The TCR beta chain described here comes from a study of CD8+ T cells in alopecia areata. About the study: Among treated patients, oral tofacitinib was administered at 5 to 10 mg twice daily.

Reverse transcribed after extraction, RNA yielded cDNA as the sequencing template. TCRdb keeps only in-frame clones here, not all; method: immunoSEQ multiplex PCR. The repertoire holds 60,000 to 70,000 clones, with approximately 46% as singletons. The CDR3 extends over 12 amino acids. Germline V lookup: CDR1 MNHNY, CDR2 SVGAGI (reference sequence). V was cut by 7 bases and J by 5 bases, with 12 bases left in between. This clone was detected once. This sequence was found in a human donor with alopecia areata. Material: CD8+ T cells sorted from blood, obtained at week 0. This chain uses TRBV6-6 with TRBJ2-7; perhaps TRBD1 as D (5 bases). This CDR3 is CASTKEGDEQYF. Here the CDR3 DNA reads TGTGCCAGCACTAAGGAAGGGGACGAGCAGTACTTC.